A selection of T cell receptor beta chains follows, all from one sample in a study of Graves' ophthalmopathy and Graves' hyperthyroidism. TCRdb re-analysed the multiplex PCR reads in MiXCR, keeping a single row per CDR3 protein. The sample holds about 1.2 million distinct CDR3 sequences; roughly two fifths are singletons and the top ten take around 10%. Input material: peripheral blood or thyroid tissue (not recorded which). Source of these receptors: an adult man with Graves' hyperthyroidism. Both conserved end residues are part of each CDR3. A D gene is named only where the DNA matches it firmly. A row's size may be missing; if present it is once, few, many or a size class.

TRBJ2-5 | many | TRBV20-1 | NA | TGCAGTGCTAGAGATGAGCAAGAGACCCAGTACTTC | CSARDEQETQYF
TRBJ2-2 | NA | TRBV10-1 | TRBD2 | TGCGCCAGCAGTGAGAGGACTAGCGGGGAAGGCGGGGAGCTGTTTTTT | CASSERTSGEGGELFF
TRBJ2-7 | many | TRBV20-1 | TRBD1 | TGCAGTGCTAGAGACTGGGACAGCTCCTACGAGCAGTACTTC | CSARDWDSSYEQYF
TRBJ1-5 | once | TRBV24-1 | NA | TGTGCCACCAGTGATTCGAGAAGACAGATTAGCAATCAGCCCCAGCATTTT | CATSDSRRQISNQPQHF
TRBJ1-6 | NA | TRBV20-1 | TRBD1 | TGCAGTGCTAGGGTCCCGGGACAGGGAGATTCACCCCTCCACTTT | CSARVPGQGDSPLHF
TRBJ2-7 | few | TRBV28 | NA | TGTGCCAGCAGACTCGTGGGCTACGAGCAGTACTTC | CASRLVGYEQYF
TRBJ2-7 | few | TRBV12-3/TRBV12-4 | TRBD1 | TGTGCCAGCAGTTCGTACGGGACAGGGGCGTCCTACGAGCAGTACTTC | CASSSYGTGASYEQYF
TRBJ1-1 | NA | TRBV20-1 | NA | TGCAGTGCTGAAGGGGACACTGAAGCTTTCTTT | CSAEGDTEAFF
TRBJ2-7 | NA | TRBV6-6 | NA | TGTGCCAGCCTGAGGTCCAGGGTGACCTCCTACGAGCAGTACTTC | CASLRSRVTSYEQYF
TRBJ2-7 | many | TRBV13 | TRBD1 | TGTGCCAGCAGCTACCCCACAGGGGGGTCCTACGAGCAGTACTTC | CASSYPTGGSYEQYF
TRBJ1-4 | few | TRBV27 | NA | TGTGCCAGCAGTGCTCTGGAGAATGAAAAACTGTTTTTT | CASSALENEKLFF
TRBJ2-2 | NA | TRBV20-1 | TRBD2 | TGCAGTGCTAGAGATCTAGCGGAGGACACCGGGGAGCTGTTTTTT | CSARDLAEDTGELFF
TRBJ2-2 | many | TRBV29-1 | NA | TGCAGCGTTGATCGGAGAACCGGGGAGCTGTTTTTT | CSVDRRTGELFF
TRBJ2-7 | NA | TRBV6-2/TRBV6-3 | NA | TGTGCCAGCAGCTACATCTTAGGACAGAATTATGGACTGGAGCAGTACTTC | CASSYILGQNYGLEQYF
TRBJ1-2 | many | TRBV5-1 | NA | TGCGCCAGCACCGGCGGCTGGGGGAAAGGCTATGGCTACACCTTC | CASTGGWGKGYGYTF
TRBJ1-3 | NA | TRBV10-3 | NA | TGTGCCATCAGTGATGAAGACAGGGGAAACACCATATATTTT | CAISDEDRGNTIYF
TRBJ2-7 | NA | TRBV25-1 | TRBD1 | TGTGCCAGCGCCGGAGGACAGGGCTGGGAGCAGTACTTC | CASAGGQGWEQYF
TRBJ2-5 | NA | TRBV11-2 | TRBD1 | TGTGCCAGCAGCCGGGATGGGACAGGGGGCCAAGAGACCCAGTACTTC | CASSRDGTGGQETQYF
TRBJ1-4 | many | TRBV10-3 | TRBD1 | TGTGCCATCAGTGACAGGGGGCCCCCTGAAAAACTGTTTTTT | CAISDRGPPEKLFF
TRBJ2-5 | NA | TRBV20-1 | NA | TGCAGTGCTTGGGACCCGGACAGCAATCAGCCCCAGTACTTC | CSAWDPDSNQPQYF
TRBJ2-7 | many | TRBV2 | TRBD2 | TGTGCCAGCAGTTCGGGGGGATGGGGAGACTACGAGCAGTACTTC | CASSSGGWGDYEQYF
TRBJ2-5 | NA | TRBV5-6 | NA | TGTGCCAGCAGAGTCTTGGGGGACCCCCGGACCCAGTACTTC | CASRVLGDPRTQYF
TRBJ2-3 | NA | TRBV7-3 | TRBD2 | TGTGCCAGCAGCTTACGAGCGGGAGCGGCAGATACGCAGTATTTT | CASSLRAGAADTQYF
TRBJ1-2 | many | TRBV7-3 | NA | TGTGCCAGCAGCTTGATGCCGGGGGGAGTTGGCTACACCTTC | CASSLMPGGVGYTF
TRBJ2-7 | many | TRBV2 | TRBD2 | TGTGCCAGCGCTGGGGGAGGGAGCTCCTACGAGCAGTACTTC | CASAGGGSSYEQYF
TRBJ1-5 | many | TRBV10-3 | NA | TGTGCCATCAGCGAAGTGGATGATCAGCCCCAGCATTTT | CAISEVDDQPQHF
TRBJ1-1 | few | TRBV6-2/TRBV6-3 | TRBD1 | TGTGCCAGCAGGAGACAGGGAGGCATCACTGAAGCTTTCTTT | CASRRQGGITEAFF
TRBJ2-7 | many | TRBV5-1 | NA | TGCGCCAGCAGCTTAAGGTCCGGTGACTACGAGCAGTACTTC | CASSLRSGDYEQYF
TRBJ1-1 | many | TRBV6-5 | NA | TGTGCCAGCAGTTACTCTGGAGGGGGGAACACTGAAGCTTTCTTT | CASSYSGGGNTEAFF
TRBJ2-7 | NA | TRBV28 | TRBD1 | TGTGCCACCACTCGCCGGGACAGGGCCTACGAGCAGTACTTC | CATTRRDRAYEQYF
TRBJ1-1 | many | TRBV6-5 | NA | TGTGCCAGCAGCCGACCGCGGGGAGTGGGAAAAGCTTTCTTT | CASSRPRGVGKAFF
TRBJ1-1 | many | TRBV15 | TRBD1 | TGTGCCACCAGCGAGCCGGGGACAGCTAATCAGGGGGACACTGAAGCTTTCTTT | CATSEPGTANQGDTEAFF
TRBJ2-5 | NA | TRBV12-3/TRBV12-4 | TRBD1 | TGTGCCAGCAGAAAGACATCGAAAAGGGACAGAGACCAAGAGACCCAGTACTTC | CASRKTSKRDRDQETQYF
TRBJ2-7 | NA | TRBV9 | TRBD2 | TGTGCCAGCGGCGATCTAGCGGGAGCCGGGGAGCAGTACTTC | CASGDLAGAGEQYF
TRBJ1-4 | NA | TRBV7-9 | NA | TGTGCCAGCACTCATCCGGGACGGCTTGATGAAAAACTGTTTTTT | CASTHPGRLDEKLFF
TRBJ1-1 | many | TRBV7-9 | TRBD1 | TGTGCCAGCAGCTTAGCGGGGGACAGCTCGGCTTTCTTT | CASSLAGDSSAFF
TRBJ2-5 | many | TRBV7-2 | TRBD2 | TGTGCCAGCAGCTTTCAGACTAGCGGGGGTATAGAGACCCAGTACTTC | CASSFQTSGGIETQYF
TRBJ1-6 | NA | TRBV27 | NA | TGTGCCAGCAGTCCCTGGACAGCGGCGGGTTCACCCCTCCACTTT | CASSPWTAAGSPLHF
TRBJ1-1 | NA | TRBV10-2 | NA | TGTGCCAGCAGTCCCGGGTTCTGGGGGGGCATGAACACTGAAGCTTTCTTT | CASSPGFWGGMNTEAFF
TRBJ2-1 | NA | TRBV29-1 | NA | TGCAGCTACTGGGCCGGAGGGGACCGTTACAATGAGCAGTTCTTC | CSYWAGGDRYNEQFF
TRBJ2-7 | NA | TRBV9 | NA | TGTGCCAGCAGTTTAAGGGGACACACCACCTACGAGCAGTACTTC | CASSLRGHTTYEQYF
TRBJ1-5 | many | TRBV7-8 | NA | TGTGCCAGCAGCAGAGGACAGAACAATCAGCCCCAGCATTTT | CASSRGQNNQPQHF
TRBJ2-7 | many | TRBV20-1 | NA | TGCAGTGCCCGAGATCGGAAGATCTACGAGCAGTACTTC | CSARDRKIYEQYF
TRBJ2-2 | once | TRBV25-1 | TRBD2 | TGCGCCAGCAGCCAAGCTGTAGCGGGAGGGCTTAACGGGGAGCTGTTTTTT | CASSQAVAGGLNGELFF
TRBJ2-5 | many | TRBV12-3/TRBV12-4 | NA | TGTGCCAGCAGTTTATACGGGAGCGGGGAGACCCAGTACTTC | CASSLYGSGETQYF
TRBJ1-1 | NA | TRBV7-2 | TRBD1 | TGTGCCAGCAGCTTAGCGGGACAGGGGGGGAGGTGGACTGAAGCTCTCTTT | CASSLAGQGGRWTEALF